The text below deals with one T cell receptor beta chain. Its antigen is undetermined. The RNA, 0.5 to 1 ug, was put through reverse transcription using random hexamers. Amplification of TCR beta CDR3 by immunoSEQ multiplex PCR spanned 54 Vbeta and 13 Jbeta. Via MiXCR, TCRdb re-called the immunoSEQ multiplex PCR reads, giving one row per CDR3 protein. The sample holds around 280,000 distinct CDR3 sequences, about 85% seen once. These data belong to a study of CD8 T cells in Susac syndrome. It was negative isolation that provided the CD8+ and CD4+ T cells, whereas TEMRA cells were enriched by FACS. The CDR3 sequence is 17 residues long. Germline assignment: CDR1 MGHRA and CDR2 YSYEKL. J gave up 1 base and V 2 bases, and 4 bases lay outside the gene matches. Notes on the study in general: A relatively small number of individuals underwent TCR sequencing and HLA analysis.

The chain combines TRBV4-1 with TRBJ2-5, with 13 bases aligning to TRBD2. The sequence was collected from a human donor with multiple sclerosis. Sequencing was performed on CD8+ T cells from PBMCs. This chain's CDR3 is CASSQRLAGGLQETQYF. Here the CDR3 DNA reads TGCGCCAGCAGCCAACGACTAGCGGGAGGACTCCAAGAGACCCAGTACTTC.